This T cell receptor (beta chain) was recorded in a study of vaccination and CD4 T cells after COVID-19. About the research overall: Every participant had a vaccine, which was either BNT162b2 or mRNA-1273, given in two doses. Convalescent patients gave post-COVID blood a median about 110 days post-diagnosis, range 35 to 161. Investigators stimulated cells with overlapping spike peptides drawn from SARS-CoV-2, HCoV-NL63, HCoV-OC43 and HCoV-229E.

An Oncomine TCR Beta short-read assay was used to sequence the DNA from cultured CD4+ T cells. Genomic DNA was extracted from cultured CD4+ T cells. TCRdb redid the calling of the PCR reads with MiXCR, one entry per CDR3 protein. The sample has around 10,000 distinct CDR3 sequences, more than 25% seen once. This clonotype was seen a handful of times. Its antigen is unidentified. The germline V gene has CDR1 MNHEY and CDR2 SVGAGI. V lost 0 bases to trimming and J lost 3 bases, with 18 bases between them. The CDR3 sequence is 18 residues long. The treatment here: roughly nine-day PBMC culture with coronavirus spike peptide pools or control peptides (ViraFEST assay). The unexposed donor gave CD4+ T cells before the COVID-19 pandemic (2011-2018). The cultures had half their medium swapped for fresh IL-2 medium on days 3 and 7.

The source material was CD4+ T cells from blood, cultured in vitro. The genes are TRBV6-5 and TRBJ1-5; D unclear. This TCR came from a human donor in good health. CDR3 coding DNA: TGTGCCAGCAGTTACTCGATAGATCATGGCAGGAACAATCAGCCCCAGCATTTT. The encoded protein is CASSYSIDHGRNNQPQHF.